Each of the 8 T cell receptor beta chains below was sequenced from the same sample in a study of CD8 T cells in Susac syndrome. Random hexamers were used to reverse transcribe about 0.5 to 1 ug of RNA. From the immunoSEQ multiplex PCR reads, TCRdb called clonotypes with MiXCR, one entry per CDR3 protein. Here the sample spans approximately 150,000 distinct CDR3 sequences, approximately 93% being singletons. Sequencing was done on a sample of CD4+ T cells from PBMCs. The source of these receptors is a human donor in good health.

The chain is built from TRBV30 and TRBJ2-3; D is perhaps TRBD2 (5 bases). From germline, CDR1 is GTSNPN and CDR2 SVGIG (reference sequence). This CDR3 comprises 13 residues. V was clipped by 3 bases and J by 1 base, with 8 bases between them. CDR3 amino acids: CAWSSGGTDTQYF. For the CDR3, the DNA is TGTGCCTGGAGCTCCGGGGGCACAGATACGCAGTATTTT.

The genes are TRBV6-2 or TRBV6-3 and TRBJ1-5; D unclear. The CDR3 contains 17 residues. The germline CDR1 and CDR2 sequences are MNHEY and SVGEGT. V was cut by 0 bases and J by 4 bases, with 16 bases left in between. CDR3 sequence (DNA): TGTGCCAGCAGTTACTCGAGCGGACGTACTCTTAATCAGCCCCAGCATTTT. Translation gives CASSYSSGRTLNQPQHF.

The chain links TRBV4-2 to TRBJ2-4; TRBD2 matches at 7 bases. Looked up from germline, CDR1 is LGHNA and CDR2 is YNFKEQ. The CDR3 is made up of 14 amino acids. V was pared by 3 bases and J by 9 bases, with 8 bases of the junction left unmatched. The CDR3 here is CASSQSQRGFIQYF. In DNA, the CDR3 is TGTGCCAGCAGCCAGAGCCAGCGGGGTTTCATTCAGTACTTC.

The V gene is TRBV7-8, the J gene TRBJ2-3, with 10 bases identical to TRBD2. The CDR3 spans 16 residues. V was pared by 5 bases and J by 1 base, with 6 bases of the junction left unmatched. The germline V gene encodes CDR1 SGHVS and CDR2 FQNEAQ. DNA of the CDR3: TGTGCCAGCAGCATAAGACTAGCGGGCCGCACAGATACGCAGTATTTT. Its protein is CASSIRLAGRTDTQYF.

The chain joins TRBV5-1 to TRBJ2-7; D possibly corresponds to TRBD1 (6 bases). V shed 4 bases and J shed 7 bases, with 18 bases lying between them. CDR1 SGHRS and CDR2 YFSETQ come from the germline V gene. This CDR3 spans 14 amino acids. The CDR3 sequence: CASSKFQGPGEQYF. Here the CDR3 DNA reads TGCGCCAGCAGCAAGTTTCAGGGGCCAGGGGAGCAGTACTTC.

This clonotype was seen a single time. The gene calls are TRBV20-1 and TRBJ2-3, with 12 positions matching TRBD2. Germline V gene sequence: CDR1 DFQATT, CDR2 SNEGSKA (reference sequence). With V trimmed by 3 bases and J by 2 bases, 3 bases remained unmatched. This CDR3 is built from 15 residues. The CDR3 protein is CSASGLAGFTDTQYF. In DNA, the CDR3 is TGCAGTGCTAGCGGACTAGCGGGATTCACAGATACGCAGTATTTT.

V and J are TRBV5-1 and TRBJ2-2; perhaps TRBD2 as D (6 bases). Trimming stripped 5 bases from V and 4 bases from J, with 18 bases between. The CDR3 sequence is 16 residues long. Germline V CDR1 and CDR2: SGHRS, YFSETQ. CDR3 bases: TGCGCCAGCAGTTCGACACCACGGGAGTCCACCGGGGAGCTGTTTTTT. Its protein product is CASSSTPRESTGELFF.

CDR3 loop: CASSEWGQGGTEAFF. The CDR3 DNA follows: TGTGCCAGCAGTGAATGGGGACAGGGGGGGACTGAAGCTTTCTTT. V gene TRBV6-1 combines with J gene TRBJ1-1; 11 bases align to TRBD1. CDR3 length: 15 amino acids. V shed 2 bases, J shed 5 bases, and the junction held 4 bases outside the gene matches. Germline CDR1 is MNHNS and CDR2 is SASEGT.